One and the same sample provided the 3 T cell receptor beta chains below, sequenced in a study of T cell changes during pregnancy in multiple sclerosis. Sequenced by immunoSEQ multiplex PCR; TCRdb stores in-frame clones only, minus some. This sample has around 92,000 clones, with 94% found just once. This specimen consisted of peripheral blood, obtained in the third trimester of pregnancy. The receptors were sampled from a female donor with multiple sclerosis, enrolled in a pregnancy study.

The chain has TRBV27 and TRBJ1-2, with TRBD1 identical over 7 bases. The V gene's germline CDR1 is MNHEY and CDR2 SMNVEV (reference sequence). This CDR3 is built from 17 residues. The J segment lost 4 bases and the V segment lost 5 bases, leaving 16 bases of the junction unmatched. The CDR3 nucleotides read TGTGCCAGCAGTCAACACCCCGCAGGGGGTAGTTTCTATGGCTACACCTTC. Protein sequence: CASSQHPAGGSFYGYTF.

The V gene is TRBV7-9, the J gene TRBJ2-5; TRBD1 is a possible D gene (6 bases). V was pared by 4 bases and J by 7 bases, with 19 bases between. CDR3 length equals 15 residues. Germline loops: CDR1 SEHNR, CDR2 FQNEAQ (reference sequence). The CDR3 loop reads CASSSPGQNSWTQYF. For the CDR3, the DNA is TGTGCCAGCAGCTCTCCTGGACAGAATTCGTGGACCCAGTACTTC.

Regarding this clone: One end of the junction does not line up with germline, which may come from a read error. The chain has TRBV7-7 and TRBJ2-1; D is possibly TRBD1 (6 bases). This CDR3 is 16 amino acids long. The germline gives CDR1 SSHAT, CDR2 FNYEAQ (reference sequence). CDR3 in DNA: TGTGCTAGCAGCTTAAACCGACAGGACCCCTACAATGAGCAGTTCTTC. Translating it yields CASSLNRQDPYNEQFF.